Presented here are 5 T cell receptor beta chains from one specimen sequenced in a study of blood T cell repertoires in COVID-19 (dated by TCRdb to 2018 to 2020). To prepare the library, the immunoSEQ multiplex PCR assay was applied. What TCRdb holds here is the immuneACCESS table cut down to in-frame rearrangements. Part of the clones is not present; checked against another copy, under half of the missing clones reflect an unresolved V gene, and the others are unexplained. The sample contains 100,000 to 150,000 clones, 65% to 90% of them found a single time. 25% to 30% of the sample is in the top ten clones. Sequencing was performed on peripheral blood. Receptor source: an elderly woman with acute or convalescent COVID-19.

J is TRBJ1-5 and V is TRBV15; D is possibly TRBD1 (5 bases). This CDR3 has 14 amino acids. Trimming pared 3 bases from V and 6 bases from J, leaving 12 bases between. CDR1 and CDR2 from the germline V gene are LNHNV and YYDKDF (reference sequence). This CDR3 reads CATSSRQTGQPQHF. The DNA for the CDR3 is TGTGCCACCAGCAGCAGGCAAACAGGTCAGCCCCAGCATTTT.

This chain connects TRBV5-8 to TRBJ1-1, with D tentatively TRBD1 (5 bases). The germline CDR1 and CDR2 sequences are SGHTS and YDEGEE. The V end was cut by 4 bases, the J end by 1 base, with 11 bases between. The CDR3 totals 14 residues. CDR3 nucleotides: TGTGCCAGCAGCATACTGGGGGGGAACACTGAAGCTTTCTTT. Translation gives CASSILGGNTEAFF.

J is TRBJ1-3 and V is TRBV10-3; no clear D. V shed 3 bases and J shed 7 bases, with 7 bases lying between them. CDR1 is ENHRY, CDR2 SYGVKD, per germline. The CDR3 sequence is 12 residues long. CDR3 nucleotides: TGTGCCATCAGTGACTCCGGTAACACCATATATTTT. Translation gives CAISDSGNTIYF.

J is TRBJ1-2 and V is TRBV3-1 (or the pseudogene TRBV3-2); D gene uncertain. V lost 4 bases and J lost 4, with 7 bases in between. Germline CDR1 LGHDT, CDR2 YNNKEL (reference sequence). The CDR3 loop spans 12 amino acids. The DNA of the CDR3 is TGTGCCAGCAGCCTACACAGCTATGGCTACACCTTC. It translates to CASSLHSYGYTF.

This clone was seen only once. The genes are TRBV27 and TRBJ1-2; perhaps TRBD1 as D (5 bases). The CDR3 loop spans 15 amino acids. CDR1 is MNHEY and CDR2 is SMNVEV in the germline V gene (reference sequence). V was clipped by 2 bases and J by 0 bases, with 10 bases between them. CDR3 sequence (DNA): TGTGCCAGCAGTTTAAAGGGCAGGGCTAACTATGGCTACACCTTC. Its translation is CASSLKGRANYGYTF.